This T cell receptor beta chain was observed in a study of response to subunit inactivated influenza vaccine (dated 2018 in TCRdb). Background on the whole study: The study used deep quantitative T cell receptor repertoire profiling to track responses to a trivalent subunit inactivated influenza vaccine. The paper's findings and limits, for the study overall: The authors proposed that each seasonal influenza vaccination may bring in only a limited number of new T cells.

Library preparation was by RT-PCR. TCRdb records Illumina HiSeq 2500 as the sequencer. TCRdb itself trimmed the public reads at Q25 with fastp, ran MiXCR and retained productive beta chains. Duplicate CDR3 protein sequences are folded into a single record with the most common DNA and genes. The sample table holds about 780,000 distinct CDR3 sequences, of which roughly 18% were seen once. The ten largest clones represent about a tenth of the sample. Reading from cysteine to phenylalanine, the CDR3 counts 15 amino acids. Only the CDR3 DNA is retained, 45 bases long and in frame from the first base. V loses 3 bases, J loses 1 base, and the germline ends lie 11 bases apart. This clonotype was counted between two and nine times. Its binding antigen is unknown. Base-call qualities are not available, and no considerably larger clone is one nucleotide away.

The chain joins TRBV12-3 or TRBV12-4 to TRBJ2-3; the D segment may tentatively be TRBD1 or TRBD2, each giving 5 matched bases. This TCR came from a man in his fifties who received an inactivated influenza vaccine. Donor details come from another sample of the same person, matched by shared clones. The source material was PBMCs from blood, sampled roughly 5 days after vaccination. The DNA sequence is TGTGCCAGCAGTTTGATCGGGGCCCGCACAGATACGCAGTATTTT. Its amino acids are CASSLIGARTDTQYF.